What follows is one T cell receptor beta chain and its context. This record belongs to a study of OX40 agonist ivuxolimab in advanced cancers. As for the study in general: Mean age around 60 years, range roughly 20 to 85; roughly 80% male.

Clones were read by immunoSEQ multiplex PCR, and TCRdb kept only the in-frame ones, dropping some. The data contain 77,000 or so clones, 90% of them singletons. CDR1 and CDR2 from the germline V gene are SGHRS and YFSETQ. Trimming at V came to 7 bases and at J to 8 bases, leaving 14 bases not matched to a gene. There are 15 residues in the CDR3. The chain uses TRBV5-1 and TRBJ1-4; 7 bases map to TRBD1. This receptor was identified in an adult with an advanced solid tumor such as melanoma, head and neck, liver or kidney cancer. The sequenced sample was CD4+ or CD8+ T cells sorted from blood, obtained in a trial of the OX40 agonist ivuxolimab. The CDR3 reads CASHLEGGIQEKLFF. The DNA of the CDR3 is TGCGCCAGCCACCTCGAAGGGGGCATTCAGGAAAAACTGTTTTTT.